This TCR beta chain stems from a study of shared clonotypes between healthy human individuals. The assay was immunoSEQ multiplex PCR, and TCRdb's table has in-frame clones only and misses some. The table lists about 2.4 million clones, under 95% of them singletons. CDR1 is LNHDA and CDR2 is SQIVND in the germline V gene (reference sequence). This CDR3 comprises 16 residues. Losses at the gene ends were 6 bases for V and 7 bases for J; bases not matched to a gene: 17. Source material: naive CD4+ T cells from PBMCs. Subset of the sample: CD45RA+ positively selected. The chain is built from TRBV19 and TRBJ2-7; 8 nucleotides agree with TRBD2. This clonotype was sampled from a man between 18 and 29 years old in good health. Some clones in this sample may be carry-over from other donors' samples. The CDR3 protein is CASRDTHSGTGGEQYF. The CDR3 DNA follows: TGTGCCAGTAGGGACACTCATAGCGGGACGGGCGGAGAGCAGTACTTC.